This T cell receptor (beta chain) was sequenced for a study of blood T cells in healthy people across ages (dated by TCRdb to about 2015). Regarding the research as a whole: In model experiments, roughly one uniquely barcoded TCR beta cDNA molecule per two T cells was captured by template switching. To avoid experimental bias, donors of different ages were randomly spread across the sequencing lanes. The donors were divided into four age groups: young (average approximately 16 years), middle-aged (around 41), aged (around 59) and long-lived (roughly 82). To track age-related changes in TCR beta repertoire diversity, the study relied on deep sequencing normalized with unique cDNA molecular identifiers. Two additional independent replicas of 1 million unique cDNA reads from the same blood draw were analyzed for two donors (one aged 18 to 30 and one aged 80 or older).

This clonotype was recorded once. Its target antigen remains unknown. Nothing much larger sits one base from this clone, and base qualities are not available. Broad study findings and their caveats: Donor CMV infection status was unknown, potentially confounding age-related changes in expanded clonotypes. Compared with the aged group, more naive CD4+ T cells, fewer expanded clones and increased TCR diversity were shown by the long-lived group, suggesting age selection. There was a strong correlation between observed TCR beta diversity and the percentage of naive T cells measured by flow cytometry. Observed TCR beta diversity per million T cells fell roughly linearly with age, and a significant reduction was already apparent by age approximately 41. Estimates of total diversity from one million sequenced T cells were regarded as lower bounds and underestimates. Because profiling used bulk unsorted PBMCs, naive and antigen-experienced compartments could not be compared conclusively.

Taken from the germline V gene (reference sequence), the CDR1 and CDR2 loops are MNHEY and SMNVEV. From the cysteine through the phenylalanine, the CDR3 covers 19 amino acids. The entry retains the CDR3 DNA only, 57 bases that are in frame from base 1. The germline ends are 21 bases apart after V is trimmed by 2 bases and J by 0 bases. The donors were 40 or so Caucasian individuals from Russia, aged roughly 6 to 100 years, who were systemically healthy. Each donor gave 8 to 10 milliliters of peripheral blood, drawn into EDTA-treated Vacutainer tubes. PBMCs were isolated by Ficoll-Paque density-gradient centrifugation, with at least 6 million obtained per sample. Trizol reagent was used to extract total RNA from the PBMCs, yielding at least 6 micrograms per sample. Naive CD45RAhigh/CD27high T cell percentages were measured by flow cytometry on a PBMC aliquot from every donor. Library method: 5' RACE. Sequencing used an Illumina HiSeq 2500. A second about 7 to 11 cycle PCR used a sample-barcoded 5' primer and a J-beta primer mix. Each TCR beta cDNA molecule received a unique molecular identifier from a template-switch 5' adaptor carrying 12 random nucleotides. Each sample yielded at least 3 million CDR3-containing paired-end reads. The Mint cDNA synthesis kit, primed by a TRBC-specific oligonucleotide, was used to synthesize first-strand cDNA from all RNA. All cDNA was treated with uracil-DNA glycosylase and then went through a first 18-cycle PCR with the universal primers M1SS and BC2_uni_R. As for the authors' bioinformatics: Each sample was normalized by randomly selecting 1 million high-quality reads, each carrying a distinct molecular identifier. Instead of being binned into consensus sequences, reads with shared molecular identifiers were discarded. MiTCR, set to a Q25 quality threshold and the strictest error-elimination algorithm, was used for CDR3 identification, clonotype clustering and error correction. A nonparametric unseen species model using Euler transformation provided a lower-bound estimate of total TCR beta diversity. TCRdb reprocessing: public reads trimmed at Q25 with fastp, clones called with MiXCR, in-frame beta chains kept. Each CDR3 protein appears once, grouped with its most common genes and DNA. In this record, the V and J calls reflect TCRdb's handling and not the investigators' own analysis. The table for this sample lists 650,000 to 900,000 distinct CDR3 sequences; approximately 65% of them were counted only once. Roughly 25% of the sample goes to the ten largest clones.

This receptor was taken from a man aged 25-45 years in good health. This receptor chain uses TRBV27 and TRBJ2-3, with TRBD2 perhaps the D gene, on 6 matching bases. The sequenced sample consisted of blood. In nucleotides, the sequence is TGTGCCAGCAGTTTAAAGTCACCCTGGCGGGGTTCTAGCACAGATACGCAGTATTTT. Translated, this gives CASSLKSPWRGSSTDTQYF.